The 25 T cell receptor beta chains presented below share a single source sample, sequenced in a study of monozygotic twins with inflammatory bowel disease. TCRdb reworked the 5' RACE reads into one entry per CDR3 protein, no DNA. Recorded for this sample: about 160,000 distinct CDR3 sequences. The sequenced sample was blood. These receptors were taken from a human donor with ulcerative colitis or Crohn's disease, or a healthy co-twin of an affected twin (not recorded which).

The rearrangement uses TRBV19 and TRBJ1-5; TCRdb indicates TRBD1, and absent DNA this call remains unverified. Germline CDR1 LNHDA, CDR2 SQIVND (reference sequence). This CDR3 comprises 17 residues. CDR3 loop: CASSNPTGTGGNQPQHF.

CDR3 sequence: CASSQNTGGANEKLFF. The genes are TRBV4-2 and TRBJ1-4; TCRdb reports TRBD1, a call that lacks DNA to check it against. This CDR3 is built from 16 residues. Per the germline V gene, CDR1 is LGHNA and CDR2 is YNFKEQ.

The chain recombines TRBV6-1 with TRBJ2-3. Germline V gene sequence: CDR1 MNHNS, CDR2 SASEGT. The CDR3 has 15 residues. CDR3 protein: CASRIDMSYTDTQYF.

The chain recombines TRBV5-6 with TRBJ2-1; TCRdb outputs TRBD2, but without DNA this stays unchecked. Germline lookup yields CDR1 SGHDT and CDR2 YYEEEE. The CDR3 runs to 16 residues. The CDR3: CASSTRLAGVNNEQFF.

This CDR3 is CASSYDWGRGGYTF. The rearrangement uses TRBV6-6 and TRBJ1-2; TCRdb outputs TRBD1, but without DNA this stays unchecked. This CDR3 region has 14 residues. Germline V gene data show CDR1 as MNHNY and CDR2 as SVGAGI (reference sequence).

The chain joins TRBV20-1 to TRBJ2-2; TCRdb's D call, TRBD2, is unchecked because there is no DNA. CDR3 length equals 16 residues. Germline CDR1 and CDR2: DFQATT and SNEGSKA (reference sequence). CDR3 protein: CSATLPGLGDTGELFF.

The chain combines TRBV3-1 with TRBJ1-1; TCRdb's D call, TRBD1, is unchecked because there is no DNA. The CDR3 sequence is 21 residues long. CDR1 and CDR2 from the germline V gene are LGHDT and YNNKEL (reference sequence). CDR3 in amino acids: CASSRGWGQLGVRRMNTEAFF.

This chain joins TRBV6-2 or TRBV6-3 and TRBJ2-3; TCRdb's assignment of TRBD2 cannot be checked, as there is no DNA. The CDR3 totals 16 residues. The germline V gene has CDR1 MNHEY and CDR2 SVGEGT. The CDR3: CASSRGVAGAADTQYF.

The V call is TRBV20-1, the J call TRBJ1-6. Germline assignment: CDR1 DFQATT and CDR2 SNEGSKA (reference sequence). The CDR3 loop spans 13 amino acids. The CDR3 sequence: CSAREDFSSPLHF.

This chain links TRBV7-9 with TRBJ1-2. The length of the CDR3 is 14 residues. CDR1 is SEHNR and CDR2 is FQNEAQ in the germline V gene (reference sequence). The CDR3 protein is CASSHPRVSYGYTF.

The CDR3 reads CASSYSGGAYEQYF. This rearrangement joins TRBV7-9 to TRBJ2-7. Germline CDR1 SEHNR, CDR2 FQNEAQ (reference sequence). This CDR3 contains 14 residues.

The V call is TRBV18, the J call TRBJ2-5; TCRdb reports TRBD2, a call that lacks DNA to check it against. The CDR3 totals 14 residues. The germline V gene encodes CDR1 KGHSH and CDR2 LQKENI. The CDR3 here is CASSPTRRGETQYF.

The genes are TRBV4-3 and TRBJ1-1; TCRdb names TRBD1, which stays unverified in the absence of DNA. This CDR3 region has 17 residues. Germline CDR1 is LGHNA and CDR2 is YSLEER. CDR3 region: CASSQYPGQGPSLGAFF.

V and J are TRBV5-4 and TRBJ1-2; the D call of TRBD1 rests on TCRdb alone, since no DNA is present to check it. Germline V gene sequence: CDR1 SGHNT, CDR2 YYREEE (reference sequence). This CDR3 is 16 amino acids long. The chain's CDR3 is CASSPLPTEGNYGYTF.

This chain joins TRBV19 and TRBJ2-5; TCRdb's D call, TRBD1, is unchecked because there is no DNA. Germline V CDR1 and CDR2: LNHDA, SQIVND (reference sequence). CDR3 size: 14 residues. This chain's CDR3 is CASSADRGGETQYF.

The rearrangement joins TRBV30 to TRBJ1-5; the TCRdb call, TRBD1, lacks DNA for checking. Germline CDR1 and CDR2: GTSNPN and SVGIG (reference sequence). The CDR3 contains 14 residues. CDR3 in amino acids: CAWSTGTGNQPQHF.

This clonotype is labeled medium-sized based on frequency. This chain joins TRBV29-1 and TRBJ2-1; TCRdb calls TRBD1, which cannot be checked without DNA. Per the germline V gene, CDR1 is SQVTM and CDR2 is ANQGSEA. The CDR3 is 16 amino acids. CDR3 protein: CSVRGGFGTGDNEQFF.

The V gene is TRBV18, the J gene TRBJ2-5; without DNA, the TCRdb call of TRBD2 cannot be checked. Germline V lookup: CDR1 KGHSH, CDR2 LQKENI. This CDR3 is 13 amino acids long. CDR3: CASSPEAEETQYF.

The chain uses TRBV28 and TRBJ1-3; TCRdb returns TRBD1, unconfirmable since there is no DNA. Germline V gene lookup returns CDR1 MDHEN and CDR2 SYDVKM. The CDR3 extends over 19 amino acids. CDR3 sequence: CASSSMTGTGSSSGNTIYF.

This chain connects TRBV20-1 to TRBJ1-4; TCRdb's assignment of TRBD1 cannot be checked, as there is no DNA. The CDR3 consists of 13 residues. Germline CDR1 is DFQATT and CDR2 is SNEGSKA (reference sequence). The CDR3 reads CSAATGGDEKLFF.

J is TRBJ2-5 and V is TRBV5-1; TCRdb gives TRBD2 as the D gene, but with no DNA this cannot be confirmed. CDR1 and CDR2 from the germline V gene are SGHRS and YFSETQ. This CDR3 comprises 14 residues. The CDR3 sequence: CASSPSGARETQYF.

The rearrangement uses TRBV5-1 and TRBJ2-1; the TCRdb call, TRBD2, lacks DNA for checking. The CDR3 loop spans 15 amino acids. Germline CDR1 and CDR2: SGHRS and YFSETQ. This CDR3 reads CASSPAWRANNEQFF.

The V and J genes are TRBV9 and TRBJ2-1; TCRdb gives TRBD1 as the D gene, but with no DNA this cannot be confirmed. From germline, CDR1 is SGDLS and CDR2 YYNGEE. The CDR3 length is 15 residues. CDR3 loop: CASSAQGFRYNEQFF.

The CDR3 region is CSASENYQETQYF. V and J are TRBV20-1 and TRBJ2-5. Germline CDR1 and CDR2: DFQATT and SNEGSKA (reference sequence). The CDR3 covers 13 residues.

The chain has TRBV5-6 and TRBJ2-1; checking the TCRdb D call of TRBD2 is not possible without DNA. This CDR3 is 18 amino acids long. The germline V gene has CDR1 SGHDT and CDR2 YYEEEE. CDR3 region: CASSLGRTSRASYNEQFF.